The entry that follows covers one T cell receptor beta chain sequence. V shed 3 bases and J shed 0 bases, with 15 bases lying between them. Germline V gene sequence: CDR1 LGHDT, CDR2 YNNKEL (reference sequence). The CDR3 length is 16 residues. Repertoires were generated with immunoSEQ multiplex PCR, while TCRdb's copy carries only in-frame clones and drops some. Here the sample spans approximately 150,000 clones, 91% being singletons. This sample was taken from a study of T cell responses to AZD1222 COVID-19 vaccine. The clonotype comes from an adult in good health. Specimen: peripheral blood, collected on day 0 of AZD1222 vaccination. The gene calls are TRBV3-1 (or the pseudogene TRBV3-2) and TRBJ2-7; TRBD1 is a possible D gene (6 bases). CDR3 bases: TGTGCCAGCAGCCAGCACGACAGGCCAAACTCCTACGAGCAGTACTTC. This sequence encodes CASSQHDRPNSYEQYF.